The clone carrying this T cell receptor beta chain was counted a few times. Germline V gene sequence: CDR1 LNHDA, CDR2 SQIVND (reference sequence). V dropped 2 bases and J dropped 5 bases, with 7 bases sitting between them. This CDR3 is built from 13 residues. These data originate in a study of human T cells and chemical hapten exposure. TCRdb itself ran the RACE reads through MiXCR, one entry per CDR3 protein. The sample includes 300,000 to 450,000 distinct CDR3 sequences, about 5.1% seen only once; the top ten take about 2.5%. Sample time point: pre-sensitization, week 0. Treatment: therapeutic diphenylcyclopropenone sensitization with weekly scalp DPC.

The material sequenced was whole blood, taken in connection with sensitization to the hapten diphenylcyclopropenone (DPC). V usage is TRBV19 and J usage is TRBJ2-1; D not certain. This TCR came from a woman aged 45-65 years with alopecia areata. Some clones in this sample may be carry-over from other donors' samples. DNA for the CDR3: TGTGCCAGTAGTATAATGGTTAACAATGAGCAGTTCTTC. It codes for CASSIMVNNEQFF.